A selection of T cell receptor beta chains follows, all from one sample in a study of neurological immune-mediated disorders. TCRdb reanalysed the 5' RACE reads using MiXCR and keeps one entry per CDR3 protein. Of around 38,000 distinct CDR3 sequences in the sample, about 14% were seen once. Sequencing input: CD4+ T cells from blood. The receptors derive from a woman aged 60 to 75 with HTLV-1-associated myelopathy (HAM/TSP). CDR3s include the opening cysteine and the closing phenylalanine or tryptophan. Fields, in order: V gene, CDR3 length, J gene, CDR3 protein.

V: TRBV5-1; length: 14; J: TRBJ1-1; CDR3: CASSPTGGRTEAFF
V: TRBV20-1; length: 14; J: TRBJ2-1; CDR3: CSARDRGGYNEQFF
V: TRBV5-1; length: 14; J: TRBJ1-2; CDR3: CASSLDAGHYGNTF
V: TRBV11-2; length: 15; J: TRBJ1-6; CDR3: CASSPIRTDNSPLHF
V: TRBV7-8; length: 16; J: TRBJ2-5; CDR3: CASSLMVPTGQETQYF
V: TRBV4-2; length: 14; J: TRBJ2-7; CDR3: CASSRNLQGEEQYF
V: TRBV19; length: 16; J: TRBJ1-1; CDR3: CASSSSRASFYTEAFF
V: TRBV5-1; length: 13; J: TRBJ2-2; CDR3: CASSLGQSGELFF
V: TRBV18; length: 14; J: TRBJ2-2; CDR3: CASSPISDPGELFF
V: TRBV20-1; length: 14; J: TRBJ2-2; CDR3: CSASPIGGSGELFF